This TCR beta chain was captured in a study of T cell clonotyping in hematopoietic cell transplantation. Study-wide results and limits: No sorting was done, leaving CD4 and CD8 contributions mixed. Recipient TCR diversity dropped after transplant; expanded clonotypes rose from day 30 to 180. At the given depth, recipient repertoires were over 97% de novo clonotypes.

Measured with immunoSEQ multiplex PCR; TCRdb has only the in-frame clones, and not every one. The repertoire includes 12,000 to 15,000 clones, over 75% of them detected once, and about 13% sits in the top ten. With regard to this clone: Its antigen is as yet unknown.

Germline V gene data show CDR1 as SQVTM and CDR2 as ANQGSEA. V was clipped by 7 bases and J by 6 bases; unmatched bases: 6. The CDR3 totals 13 residues. V and J are TRBV29-1 and TRBJ2-2; 9 bases fit TRBD2. Sequencing used PBMCs, obtained 100 days after allogeneic stem cell transplant. This sequence was found in a male patient in his fifties who had an allogeneic stem cell transplant from an unrelated donor, so T cells may come from the graft donor. Some clones in this sample may be carry-over from other donors' samples. CDR3 DNA: TGCAGCGCAGGGACTAGCCTGCCCGGGGAGCTGTTTTTT. It specifies CSAGTSLPGELFF.